This TCR beta chain came from a study of blood T cell repertoires in COVID-19. Overall study context: Acute and convalescent COVID-19 samples came from the United States, Italy and Spain. The analysed material was cDNA or gDNA that came from T cells, B-cell-depleted T cells, or PBMCs.

Germline V gene lookup returns CDR1 SGHRS and CDR2 YFSETQ. V was trimmed by 1 base and J by 7 bases, leaving 8 bases between them. CDR3 length: 12 residues. Enrolled during active infection, Seattle patients were then followed longitudinally. TCRdb's copy holds only in-frame clones and misses some; the assay was immunoSEQ multiplex PCR. The sample contains some 370,000 clones, over 75% of which appear only once. The table lists this clone with a few counts. This TCR was sampled from a woman aged 25 to 45 with COVID-19, enrolled during active disease. The chain uses TRBV5-1 and TRBJ1-2; the D gene is possibly TRBD1 (6 bases). Sequencing was performed on peripheral blood. The CDR3 DNA is TGCGCCAGCAGCTTGCTAGGGGGTGGCTACACCTTC. This gives the protein CASSLLGGGYTF.